Here is one TCR beta chain with its context. The target antigen is unknown. Each sample received Survey-level depth of up to 500,000 reads. Generated by immunoSEQ multiplex PCR, the TCRdb table keeps only in-frame clones and is missing some. Seen here are about 60,000 clones, around 87% observed once, and the top ten hold approximately 1.5%. This entry comes from a study of pediatric ulcerative colitis. Whole-study findings and limits: Substantially fewer templates came from a couple of patients' blood samples. In rectum, acute severe colitis had expanded clones and less diversity.

At colonoscopy, a blood sample was also collected. Trimming cost V 8 bases and J 7 bases, with 20 bases left between them. Germline CDR1 and CDR2: LNHDA and SQIVND (reference sequence). This CDR3 is built from 15 residues. This receptor was obtained from a boy between 10 and 17 years old who was a control in a study of pediatric ulcerative colitis. The sequencing input was blood. The rearrangement links TRBV19 to TRBJ2-2; TRBD1 might be the D (6 bases). The CDR3 reads CASQRARGNGGELFF. In DNA, the CDR3 is TGTGCCAGTCAGCGTGCTAGGGGGAATGGCGGGGAGCTGTTTTTT. Full variable domain (rest looked up from reference TRBV19 and TRBJ2-2): DGGITQSPKYLFRKEGQNVTLSCEQNLNHDAMYWYRQDPGQGLRLIYYSQIVNDFQKGDIAEGYSVSREKKESFPLTVTSAQKNPTAFYLCASQRARGNGGELFFGEGSRLTVL.